This T cell receptor beta chain was documented in a study of CD8+CD57+ T cells in acquired aplastic anemia. Genomic DNA constituted the template upon which TCR beta VDJ and CDR3 profiling was performed. TCRdb redid the calling of the reads with MiXCR, one entry per CDR3 protein. Of about 180,000 distinct CDR3 sequences detected, approximately 45% appear once; the ten largest clones hold around 2.9%. Unmatched junction bases numbered 10, after V lost 3 bases and J lost 4 bases. The CDR3 runs 18 residues. Germline assignment: CDR1 DFQATT and CDR2 SNEGSKA (reference sequence). At least ten counts were recorded for this clonotype.

Material: sorted CD4+, CD8+, or CD8+CD57+ T cells (not recorded which) from PBMCs. The receptor comes from a human donor in good health. The genes are TRBV20-1 and TRBJ2-6; 12 positions match TRBD1. CDR3 sequence: CSASPGQGAHSGANVLTF. The DNA for the CDR3 is TGCAGTGCTAGCCCGGGACAGGGGGCACACTCCGGGGCCAACGTCCTGACTTTC.